This TCR beta chain was sequenced in a study of T cells in Graves' hyperthyroidism and ophthalmopathy. The CDR3 is 12 amino acids. Between the trimmed V and J ends, which lost 2 bases and 5 bases, there was a span of 6 bases. Germline CDR1 SQVTM, CDR2 ANQGSEA. Amplification yielded TCR beta CDR3 regions, with RNA transcripts as the source. The TCR CDR3 was amplified in a first-round RT-PCR using the HTBI primer set. TCRdb re-analysed the multiplex PCR reads in MiXCR, keeping a single row per CDR3 protein. The sample shows hundreds of thousands of distinct CDR3 sequences, around 13% of them seen only once. This clonotype occurred a few times.

The sample consisted of blood. This sequence was found in a woman aged 18-29 years with Graves' hyperthyroidism. This chain uses TRBV29-1 with TRBJ2-2; D gene uncertain. The CDR3 is CSVETPTGELFF. The DNA for the CDR3 is TGCAGCGTTGAAACCCCTACCGGGGAGCTGTTTTTT.